This T cell receptor beta chain was sequenced during a study of T cell responses to AZD1222 COVID-19 vaccine. Worth noting for this clone: Its antigen is not known.

Findings and caveats of the study: Females made up more of the donors, who were largely white British, and clonal diversity may have come out too low.

The CDR3 is made up of 15 amino acids. Germline values: CDR1 MNHEY, CDR2 SMNVEV (reference sequence). V shed 4 bases and J 5 bases; nucleotides not matched to a gene: 8. Clones were read by immunoSEQ multiplex PCR, and TCRdb kept only the in-frame ones, dropping some. The table includes around 100,000 clones, around 87% detected once. This chain links TRBV27 with TRBJ2-1; 7 positions agree with TRBD2. The sequence was obtained from an adult in good health. Sequenced material: peripheral blood, taken on day 0 of AZD1222 vaccination. The CDR3 DNA reads as TGTGCCAGCAGTTATGAGCGGGGTAGCAACAATGAGCAGTTCTTC. This translates into CASSYERGSNNEQFF.